A selection of T cell receptor beta chains follows, all from one sample in a study of blood T cells in healthy people across ages. TCRdb independently ran MiXCR on the 5' RACE reads; one entry per CDR3 protein. The sample holds more than 900,000 distinct CDR3 sequences, about 23% seen once. This same sample was also taken into another study, of T cells of mothers and their children.

The sequencing input was blood. All receptors derive from a girl aged 2 to 9 in good health. Each CDR3 is given with its conserved first and last residue.

v_gene,CDR3aa
TRBV24-1,CATSDPRDRVTDTQYF
TRBV29-1,CSVDPDGGGKTQYF
TRBV9,CASSRFPGEEAEAFF
TRBV6-2/TRBV6-3,CASSYAAPRRGTGELFF
TRBV7-8,CASSLGQGDLAKNTQYF
TRBV28,CASSFWTSGILEQFF
TRBV6-1,CASSRGTTSSNQPQHF
TRBV11-2,CASSARRGTSRGEQFF
TRBV20-1,CSAMSGRVNYNEQFF
TRBV7-2,CASSLRQGRTNYGYTF
TRBV4-3,CAGSQESQGGYNEQFF
TRBV7-2,CASSLVSASEQYF
TRBV6-1,CASSEFGDTQYF
TRBV7-2,CASTGTANQPQHF
TRBV11-2,CASSLGGGVNTGELFF
TRBV20-1,CSARDRTSLDTQYF
TRBV20-1,CSARNFADSRTDTRYF
TRBV20-1,CSAQGGGAYNEQFF
TRBV12-3/TRBV12-4,CASSQGQGTVGYTF
TRBV12-3/TRBV12-4,CASSLAPHHEQYF
TRBV7-9,CASSPGSGYTGELFF
TRBV6-1,CASSEVAGDEQFF
TRBV9,CASSEGLAGGPYEQYF
TRBV9,CASSVSGGSVNTEAFF
TRBV20-1,CSAEERFSSYNEQFF
TRBV15,CATSRGDSSYGYTF
TRBV12-3/TRBV12-4,CASSLRLGQGHF
TRBV4-1,CASSQDRSKNIQYF
TRBV28,CASSSGFQTGLTDTQYF
TRBV12-3/TRBV12-4,CASSLLGGYEQFF
TRBV10-3,CAIGGGTEAFF
TRBV4-3,CASSQGTASNEQFF
TRBV7-2,CASSFGSGRAEWQFF
TRBV6-5,CASMDRLYEQYF
TRBV7-9,CASSSAPLSAGELFF
TRBV9,CASSVGSGAVETQYF
TRBV28,CATGAGPSLESQYF
TRBV3-1,CACSYTGKDTQYF
TRBV28,CASSFPPVRDRGSTEAFF
TRBV28,CASTPSLVTYEQYF
TRBV7-3,CASSREGLYNEQFF
TRBV7-2,CASSHDVGTGLREQYF
TRBV29-1,CSAERRVNTEAFF
TRBV28,CASSPTGNFNYGYTF
TRBV11-2,CASSSITPRTRDF
TRBV27,CASSRGHLNTEAFF
TRBV6-5,CASSYIRGESPLHF
TRBV13,CASSLGPGEMNTEAFF
TRBV7-9,CASSSGGLYNEQFF
TRBV20-1,CSAPTVGEKLFF
TRBV2,CASSGYGQGGGYTF
TRBV20-1,CSARSSGIGTETQYF
TRBV12-3/TRBV12-4,CASSLGGGSGELFF
TRBV28,CASSLMTGTGLADTQYF
TRBV20-1,CSARDRAGGENIQYF